The 27 T cell receptor beta chains below all came from one sample that was sequenced in a study of Ad26.COV2.S vaccination and SARS-CoV-2 variants (dated by TCRdb to about 2021). In the paper's terms, the treatment or condition label means: around 19 received Ad26.COV2.S at low or high dose, single or two shots; several received placebo; per-sample allocation not given. Repertoires of vaccine and placebo recipients were sequenced from samples collected on day 63 after the first injection. Library preparation used the immunoSEQ multiplex PCR assay. The clones in this table, taken by TCRdb from immuneACCESS, are in-frame only. Not every clone is retained; where verified, under half of the shortfall comes from an unresolved V gene, and the cause of the rest is unknown. This sample comprises 440,000 or so clones, less than 95% of them detected only once. The leading ten clones occupy roughly 4% of the sample.

Sequencing was performed on peripheral blood, taken in a trial of Ad26.COV2.S vaccine versus placebo. The receptors here all came from a person aged 18-65 years who received the Ad26.COV2.S COVID-19 vaccine or a placebo.

For this clone: This same CDR3 is encoded by further DNA sequences in the sample. The chain couples TRBV24-1 to TRBJ1-1; the D is unclear. Between the trimmed V and J ends, which lost 5 bases and 1 base, there was a span of 4 bases. This CDR3 comprises 12 residues. From germline, CDR1 is KGHDR and CDR2 SFDVKD. The CDR3 nucleotides are TGTGCCACCAGTGGTGGGAACACTGAAGCTTTCTTT. Translating gives CATSGGNTEAFF.

The genes are TRBV28 and TRBJ2-4; no clear D. Germline CDR1 and CDR2: MDHEN and SYDVKM. V shed 4 bases and J shed 5 bases, with 12 bases lying between them. CDR3 length equals 14 residues. The CDR3, as DNA: TGTGCCAGCAGTTCCCGTTCGATCCAAAACATTCAGTACTTC. It is translated as CASSSRSIQNIQYF.

The chain uses TRBV9 and TRBJ2-1; D not certain. The CDR3 contains 15 residues. The V gene's germline CDR1 is SGDLS and CDR2 YYNGEE. V lost 3 bases and J lost 2, with 12 bases in between. The CDR3 spells CASSAVGQAYNEQFF. CDR3 in DNA: TGTGCCAGCAGCGCTGTCGGGCAGGCCTACAATGAGCAGTTCTTC.

The chain couples TRBV5-1 to TRBJ1-1; D is unclear. Trimming removed 5 bases at V and 6 bases at J, with 14 bases between. The CDR3 length is 13 residues. Germline V CDR1 and CDR2: SGHRS, YFSETQ. CDR3 amino acids: CASSRPGRAEAFF. The CDR3 DNA reads as TGCGCCAGCAGTCGCCCGGGGAGGGCTGAAGCTTTCTTT.

V and J are TRBV18 and TRBJ2-7, with a tentative D call TRBD1 (5 bases). The length of the CDR3 is 12 residues. Trimming took 4 bases from V and 4 from J, leaving 8 bases between them. In germline, CDR1 is KGHSH, CDR2 LQKENI. CDR3 region: CASSQGPYEQYF. CDR3 coding DNA: TGTGCCAGCTCACAGGGGCCGTACGAGCAGTACTTC. Using reference TRBV18 and TRBJ2-7 for the parts outside the CDR3, the full variable domain is NAGVMQNPRHLVRRRGQEARLRCSPMKGHSHVYWYRQLPEEGLKFMVYLQKENIIDESGMPKERFSAEFPKEGPSILRIQQVVRGDSAAYFCASSQGPYEQYFGPGTRLTVT.

The chain employs TRBV5-8 and TRBJ2-1; D remains unclear. Germline values: CDR1 SGHTS, CDR2 YDEGEE. The CDR3 contains 12 residues. With 1 base removed from V and 6 bases from J, the gap between germline ends came to 5 bases. This chain's CDR3 is CASSLPFNEQFF. In nucleotides, the CDR3 is TGTGCCAGCAGCTTGCCCTTCAATGAGCAGTTCTTC.

V usage is TRBV24-1 and J usage is TRBJ2-2; maybe TRBD1 (5 bases). Germline V gene lookup returns CDR1 KGHDR and CDR2 SFDVKD. CDR3 size: 13 residues. V was trimmed by 7 bases and J by 7 bases, leaving 12 bases between them. CDR3 residues: CATRGPFGGELFF. CDR3 DNA sequence: TGTGCCACCAGGGGGCCGTTTGGCGGGGAGCTGTTTTTT.

The genes are TRBV7-3 and TRBJ2-7; tentative D call: TRBD1 (5 bases). Trimming took off 1 base at V and 3 bases at J, with 13 bases between the two ends. The CDR3 has 15 residues. The germline CDR1 and CDR2 sequences are SGHTA and FQGTGA. The CDR3 DNA follows: TGTGCCAGCAGCTTAATATTAGGGCAGGGCTACGAGCAGTACTTC. It codes for CASSLILGQGYEQYF.

V gene TRBV9 combines with J gene TRBJ2-6; 8 nucleotides line up with TRBD1. Unmatched junction bases numbered 10, after V lost 5 bases and J lost 0 bases. Germline CDR1 and CDR2: SGDLS and YYNGEE. This CDR3 region has 18 residues. CDR3 DNA sequence: TGTGCCAGCAGAGGGACCGGGACAGGCGCCTCTGGGGCCAACGTCCTGACTTTC. Its protein product is CASRGTGTGASGANVLTF.

The genes are TRBV7-2 and TRBJ2-5; 11 positions match TRBD2. The junction had 10 bases not matched to a gene; V was cut back by 3 bases and J by 1 base. The length of the CDR3 is 18 residues. Germline CDR1 SGHTA, CDR2 FQGNSA. The CDR3 sequence is CASSFRLAGGGPQETQYF. The DNA of the CDR3 is TGTGCCAGCAGCTTCCGGCTAGCGGGAGGAGGCCCCCAAGAGACCCAGTACTTC.

The chain recombines TRBV7-8 with TRBJ2-7; D possibly corresponds to TRBD2 (6 bases). V gave up 5 bases and J gave up 3 bases, with 14 bases separating them. CDR1 and CDR2 from the germline V gene are SGHVS and FQNEAQ. This CDR3 has 14 amino acids. This chain's CDR3 is CASSAGGRGYEQYF. CDR3 in DNA: TGTGCCAGCAGCGCCGGGGGAAGGGGCTACGAGCAGTACTTC.

The chain is built from TRBV6-2 or TRBV6-3 and TRBJ2-2; 10 bases are a match to TRBD2. The CDR3 spans 17 residues. CDR1 MNHEY and CDR2 SVGEGT come from the germline V gene. V trimming: 2 bases; J trimming: 0 bases; junction bases outside the gene matches: 3. CDR3 residues: CASSYGSGRTNTGELFF. The CDR3 region has the DNA TGTGCCAGCAGTTACGGTAGCGGGAGGACGAACACCGGGGAGCTGTTTTTT.

V and J are TRBV11-2 and TRBJ2-1, with 10 bases fitting TRBD2. The V and J ends lost 6 bases and 1 base, in that order; junction bases with no gene match: 9. There are 17 residues in the CDR3. From germline, CDR1 is SGHAT and CDR2 FQNNGV. The CDR3 sequence: CASRPASGRLSYNEQFF. CDR3 nucleotide sequence: TGTGCCAGCAGACCGGCTAGCGGGAGACTTTCCTACAATGAGCAGTTCTTC.

The rearrangement joins TRBV19 to TRBJ1-2; 9 bases fit TRBD1. Germline loops: CDR1 LNHDA, CDR2 SQIVND (reference sequence). With 6 bases clipped from V and 3 bases from J, the junction kept 5 bases outside the gene matches. CDR3 length equals 14 residues. The CDR3 protein is CASSPGQGDYGYTF. The CDR3 DNA sequence: TGTGCCAGTAGCCCGGGACAGGGCGACTATGGCTACACCTTC.

V gene TRBV5-5 combines with J gene TRBJ2-5; TRBD2 matches at 14 bases. CDR1 SGHKS and CDR2 YYEKEE come from the germline V gene (reference sequence). The CDR3 spans 16 residues. Trimming cost V 0 bases and J 4 bases; bases outside gene matches: 2. The CDR3 reads CASSLGLAGGRETQYF. CDR3 coding DNA: TGTGCCAGCAGCTTGGGACTAGCGGGAGGGCGAGAGACCCAGTACTTC.

This clone appeared a single time. The chain uses TRBV27 and TRBJ1-5; a possible D gene is TRBD1 (5 bases). This CDR3 comprises 15 residues. V lost 6 bases to trimming and J lost 7 bases, with 19 bases between them. CDR1 and CDR2 from the germline V gene are MNHEY and SMNVEV (reference sequence). CDR3 protein: CASRPLGGPGQPQHF. The CDR3 DNA sequence: TGTGCCAGCAGGCCCTTGGGGGGTCCAGGGCAGCCCCAGCATTTT.

The J gene is TRBJ2-5, the V gene TRBV15; unclear D gene. Trimming stripped 3 bases from V and 2 bases from J, with 7 bases between. There are 13 residues in the CDR3. In germline, CDR1 is LNHNV, CDR2 YYDKDF (reference sequence). CDR3 sequence (DNA): TGTGCCACCAGCAGGGTAAAACAAGAGACCCAGTACTTC. Translation gives CATSRVKQETQYF. Variable domain in full (rest from reference TRBV15 and TRBJ2-5): DAMVIQNPRYQVTQFGKPVTLSCSQTLNHNVMYWYQQKSSQAPKLLFHYYDKDFNNEADTPDNFQSRRPNTSFCFLDIRSPGLGDTAMYLCATSRVKQETQYFGPGTRLLVL.

The chain joins TRBV25-1 to TRBJ2-2; TRBD1 aligns across 7 bases. With 4 bases clipped from V and 5 bases from J, the junction kept 10 bases outside the gene matches. CDR1 is MGHDK and CDR2 is SYGVNS in the germline V gene. CDR3 length: 16 amino acids. CDR3 amino acids: CASSVGDSLGTGELFF. The CDR3 nucleotides read TGTGCCAGCAGTGTGGGGGACAGCTTGGGAACCGGGGAGCTGTTTTTT.

The J gene is TRBJ2-6, the V gene TRBV4-2, with D uncertain. This CDR3 has 18 amino acids. The V end lost 0 bases, the J end lost 2 bases, and 14 bases lay between the germline ends. CDR1 is LGHNA and CDR2 is YNFKEQ in the germline V gene. CDR3 DNA: TGTGCCAGCAGCCAAGATGTGCGGAAAGGCACTGGGGCCAACGTCCTGACTTTC. As protein: CASSQDVRKGTGANVLTF.

The chain carries TRBV9 and TRBJ2-2; 13 nucleotides line up with TRBD2. The CDR3 loop spans 17 amino acids. V lost 4 bases and J lost 4; bases outside the gene matches: 7. Germline V gene sequence: CDR1 SGDLS, CDR2 YYNGEE. For the CDR3, the DNA is TGTGCCAGCAGCCCCGGACTAGCGGGAGTCGGCACCGGGGAGCTGTTTTTT. Translated, it gives CASSPGLAGVGTGELFF. The variable domain in full, completed from reference TRBV9 and TRBJ2-2, reads DSGVTQTPKHLITATGQRVTLRCSPRSGDLSVYWYQQSLDQGLQFLIQYYNGEERAKGNILERFSAQQFPDLHSELNLSSLELGDSALYFCASSPGLAGVGTGELFFGEGSRLTVL.

The gene calls are TRBV7-2 and TRBJ1-6, with a tentative D call TRBD1 (5 bases). The CDR3 runs to 14 residues. Germline V gene data show CDR1 as SGHTA and CDR2 as FQGNSA. Trimming took off 4 bases at V and 8 bases at J, with 12 bases between the two ends. The CDR3 reads CASSWDGLDSPLHF. CDR3 bases: TGTGCCAGCAGCTGGGACGGACTAGATTCACCCCTCCACTTT.

V gene TRBV7-3 combines with J gene TRBJ2-1, with D possibly being TRBD2 (5 bases). The CDR3 contains 14 residues. The V end was cut by 3 bases, the J end by 4 bases, with 10 bases between. Germline lookup yields CDR1 SGHTA and CDR2 FQGTGA. CDR3 loop: CASSFEGAYNEQFF. The CDR3 nucleotides are TGTGCCAGCAGCTTCGAGGGAGCGTACAATGAGCAGTTCTTC.

This clone was counted once. The chain combines TRBV5-1 with TRBJ2-1; 10 bases agree with TRBD2. CDR1 and CDR2 (germline): SGHRS, YFSETQ. The J segment lost 0 bases and the V segment lost 4 bases, leaving 19 bases of the junction unmatched. The CDR3 length is 21 residues. The CDR3 DNA sequence: TGCGCCAGCAGCCCTGACAGGGGACCCGGACTAGCGGCAAGCTCCTACAATGAGCAGTTCTTC. As protein: CASSPDRGPGLAASSYNEQFF.

The chain links TRBV7-8 to TRBJ1-2; TRBD1 aligns across 8 bases. The CDR3 length is 14 residues. Germline CDR1 SGHVS, CDR2 FQNEAQ. V dropped 2 bases and J dropped 5; count of bases not matched to a gene: 4. Here the CDR3 reads CASSLTRTGYGYTF. The CDR3 DNA sequence: TGTGCCAGCAGCTTAACCAGGACAGGGTATGGCTACACCTTC.

The rearrangement joins TRBV11-2 to TRBJ2-1; no reliable D call. The CDR3 is made up of 15 amino acids. Looked up from germline, CDR1 is SGHAT and CDR2 is FQNNGV. V gave up 2 bases and J gave up 10 bases, with 18 bases separating them. The CDR3 loop is CASSLSLRLVGEQFF. The CDR3 nucleotides read TGTGCCAGCAGCTTAAGTTTGCGGCTAGTCGGGGAGCAGTTCTTC.

The chain carries TRBV5-5 and TRBJ2-5; D perhaps matches TRBD1 (6 bases). The germline CDR1 and CDR2 sequences are SGHKS and YYEKEE (reference sequence). Trimming left V 4 bases short and J 5 bases short, with 12 bases between. The CDR3 sequence is 13 residues long. The CDR3 loop is CASSPQGRETQYF. CDR3 nucleotides: TGTGCCAGCAGCCCACAGGGCAGGGAGACCCAGTACTTC.

The chain joins TRBV6-2 or TRBV6-3 to TRBJ2-7; TRBD2 matches 16 bases. The V gene's germline CDR1 is MNHEY and CDR2 SVGEGT. The CDR3 loop spans 16 amino acids. With V trimmed by 5 bases and J by 3 bases, 4 bases remained unmatched. CDR3 in DNA: TGTGCCAGCAGTGGGACTAGCGGGAGGGGGAGCTACGAGCAGTACTTC. Encoded protein: CASSGTSGRGSYEQYF.